The 27 T cell receptor beta chains listed next were all sequenced from one sample in a study of blood T cell repertoires in COVID-19. This table comes from immunoSEQ multiplex PCR, and its TCRdb copy is limited to in-frame clones, with some not included. The repertoire consists of 200,000 to 300,000 clones, with around 87% occurring once and the leading ten covering over 2%. Sequences were obtained from peripheral blood. The receptors originated from a woman in her forties or fifties with acute or convalescent COVID-19.

The V gene is TRBV7-2, the J gene TRBJ2-7; D is unresolved. Trimming removed 5 bases at V and 7 bases at J, with 12 bases between. This CDR3 spans 12 amino acids. Germline-derived CDR1 and CDR2 are SGHTA and FQGNSA. The CDR3 reads CASSLPGIEQYF. CDR3 bases: TGTGCCAGCAGCCTACCCGGTATAGAGCAGTACTTC. The full variable domain, completed using reference TRBV7-2 and TRBJ2-7, is GAGVSQSPSNKVTEKGKDVELRCDPISGHTALYWYRQSLGQGLEFLIYFQGNSAPDKSGLPSDRFSAERTGGSVSTLTIQRTQQEDSAVYLCASSLPGIEQYFGPGTRLTVT.

This sequence joins TRBV4-3 and TRBJ2-3; 9 positions agree with TRBD2. CDR3 size: 16 residues. Per the germline V gene, CDR1 is LGHNA and CDR2 is YSLEER. Trimming cost V 2 bases and J 4 bases; bases outside gene matches: 7. The CDR3 region is CASSQTSGYTADTQYF. The DNA of the CDR3 is TGCGCCAGCAGCCAAACTAGCGGGTATACGGCAGATACGCAGTATTTT.

The chain joins TRBV15 to TRBJ2-1; 9 bases agree with TRBD2. The CDR3 spans 17 residues. With V trimmed by 3 bases and J by 3 bases, 9 bases remained unmatched. Per the germline V gene, CDR1 is LNHNV and CDR2 is YYDKDF (reference sequence). The CDR3 sequence is CATSSLLTSGHYNEQFF. CDR3 nucleotide sequence: TGTGCCACCAGCAGCCTCCTGACTAGCGGACACTACAATGAGCAGTTCTTC.

The chain combines TRBV28 with TRBJ2-2; 9 bases are a match to TRBD2. Losses at the gene ends were 2 bases for V and 8 bases for J; bases not matched to a gene: 3. This CDR3 has 14 residues. CDR1 MDHEN and CDR2 SYDVKM come from the germline V gene. CDR3 residues: CASSLALAGGELFF. The CDR3 nucleotides read TGTGCCAGCAGTTTAGCCCTAGCGGGGGGGGAGCTGTTTTTT.

The chain uses TRBV2 and TRBJ1-4; D is uncertain. The CDR3 length is 16 residues. In germline, CDR1 is SNHLY, CDR2 FYNNEI. V lost 3 bases, J lost 8 bases, and 19 bases lay in between. The CDR3 nucleotides read TGTGCCAGCAGTGACTACGTACCAGGCCGCCTAGAAAAACTGTTTTTT. It yields the protein CASSDYVPGRLEKLFF. Full variable domain (remainder filled in from reference TRBV2 and TRBJ1-4): EPEVTQTPSHQVTQMGQEVILRCVPISNHLYFYWYRQILGQKVEFLVSFYNNEISEKSEIFDDQFSVERPDGSNFTLKIRSTKLEDSAMYFCASSDYVPGRLEKLFFGSGTQLSVL.

The chain combines TRBV6-6 with TRBJ2-5; 8 nucleotides match TRBD2. V lost 7 bases and J lost 6; bases outside the gene matches: 16. Looked up from germline, CDR1 is MNHNY and CDR2 is SVGAGI (reference sequence). CDR3 length: 16 amino acids. The CDR3 loop is CASKKGTSGSPQTQYF. The CDR3 nucleotides are TGTGCCAGCAAAAAAGGCACTAGCGGTTCTCCGCAGACCCAGTACTTC.

CDR3 amino acids: CASSIVGAVNTEAFF. The CDR3 region has the DNA TGTGCCAGTAGTATCGTGGGGGCGGTGAACACTGAAGCTTTCTTT. The chain links TRBV19 to TRBJ1-1; D may be TRBD1 (6 bases). This CDR3 region has 15 residues. Germline V CDR1 and CDR2: LNHDA, SQIVND (reference sequence). Trimming removed 3 bases at V and 0 bases at J, with 11 bases between.

The rearrangement uses TRBV19 and TRBJ2-7, with 9 bases aligning to TRBD1. V dropped 6 bases and J dropped 5; count of bases not matched to a gene: 8. Germline V gene sequence: CDR1 LNHDA, CDR2 SQIVND (reference sequence). CDR3 length equals 14 residues. CDR3 residues: CASSPGTGLNEQYF. The DNA for the CDR3 is TGTGCCAGTAGCCCCGGGACAGGGCTAAACGAGCAGTACTTC.

The rearrangement uses TRBV27 and TRBJ1-2; no clear D gene. The CDR3 has 13 residues. Germline V CDR1 and CDR2: MNHEY, SMNVEV (reference sequence). Trimming took 3 bases from V and 1 from J, leaving 6 bases between them. CDR3 protein: CASSFASNYGYTF. The CDR3 DNA sequence: TGTGCCAGCAGTTTTGCCAGTAACTATGGCTACACCTTC.

This clone has just a few counts. The gene calls are TRBV19 and TRBJ1-1; D is perhaps TRBD1 (6 bases). Between the trimmed V and J ends, which lost 6 bases and 3 bases, there was a span of 17 bases. The CDR3 consists of 15 residues. CDR1 is LNHDA and CDR2 is SQIVND in the germline V gene (reference sequence). The CDR3 DNA follows: TGTGCCAGTAGAAGCCCGCAGGGGAGGGACACTGAAGCTTTCTTT. It codes for CASRSPQGRDTEAFF.

Concerning this clone: The sample carries other DNA sequences with the same CDR3. The V call is TRBV30, the J call TRBJ1-5; D unresolved. This CDR3 has 13 amino acids. Germline assignment: CDR1 GTSNPN and CDR2 SVGIG (reference sequence). The V and J ends lost 0 bases and 4 bases respectively, with 7 bases between them. CDR3 region: CAWSVRENQPQHF. CDR3 nucleotide sequence: TGTGCCTGGAGTGTAAGGGAGAATCAGCCCCAGCATTTT.

The J gene is TRBJ1-5, the V gene TRBV24-1; 9 positions match TRBD1. V lost 8 bases to trimming and J lost 12 bases; unmatched junction nucleotides: 7. The CDR3 has 12 amino acids. The germline gives CDR1 KGHDR, CDR2 SFDVKD. The CDR3 loop is CATTSGTGLQHF. As DNA, the CDR3 is TGTGCCACCACCTCCGGGACAGGGCTCCAGCATTTT.

The chain carries TRBV24-1 and TRBJ2-2; no clear D. Looked up from germline, CDR1 is KGHDR and CDR2 is SFDVKD. The V end lost 4 bases, the J end lost 2 bases, and 4 bases lay between the germline ends. This CDR3 has 13 amino acids. DNA of the CDR3: TGTGCCACCAGTGAATATAACACCGGGGAGCTGTTTTTT. Protein product: CATSEYNTGELFF.

This chain joins TRBV5-1 and TRBJ1-4; tentative D call: TRBD1 (5 bases). The CDR3 loop spans 15 amino acids. Trimming shortened V by 0 bases and J by 8 bases, and 14 bases separated the two germline ends. In germline, CDR1 is SGHRS, CDR2 YFSETQ. This CDR3 reads CASSLEGRAREKLFF. In DNA, the CDR3 is TGCGCCAGCAGCTTGGAGGGCAGGGCACGCGAAAAACTGTTTTTT. The full variable domain, its missing parts supplied by reference TRBV5-1 and TRBJ1-4, is KAGVTQTPRYLIKTRGQQVTLSCSPISGHRSVSWYQQTPGQGLQFLFEYFSETQRNKGNFPGRFSGRQFSNSRSEMNVSTLELGDSALYLCASSLEGRAREKLFFGSGTQLSVL.

The chain couples TRBV6-5 to TRBJ1-1; TRBD1 matches at 9 bases. V gave up 6 bases and J gave up 7 bases; unmatched junction bases: 6. Looked up from germline, CDR1 is MNHEY and CDR2 is SVGAGI. The CDR3 length is 13 residues. CDR3 region: CASRDGTGFEAFF. CDR3 in DNA: TGTGCCAGCAGAGACGGGACAGGGTTTGAAGCTTTCTTT.

This clone has only one observation. This chain connects TRBV19 to TRBJ1-1; D may be TRBD1 (5 bases). The V gene's germline CDR1 is LNHDA and CDR2 SQIVND (reference sequence). V was shortened by 4 bases and J by 1 base, with 19 bases between the two germline ends. The CDR3 sequence is 17 residues long. The CDR3 nucleotides are TGTGCCAGTAGTAAAGTGTGGGGCTATGGCCAGAACACTGAAGCTTTCTTT. It yields the protein CASSKVWGYGQNTEAFF.

This sequence joins TRBV21-1 and TRBJ1-3; the table gives TRBD1 as D, unverified against the DNA. TRBV21-1 is a listed pseudogene. CDR3 length: 15 residues. DNA of the CDR3: TGTGCCAGCAGACCAACCGGGACAGCTGGAAACACCATATATTTT. Encoded protein: CASRPTGTAGNTIYF.

CDR3 DNA: TGTGCCAGCAGCCTTAGGGGGGGAGGTAGTCAGCCCCAGCATTTT. Encoded protein: CASSLRGGGSQPQHF. The chain carries TRBV7-9 and TRBJ1-5, with a tentative D call TRBD1 (6 bases). CDR1 is SEHNR and CDR2 is FQNEAQ in the germline V gene (reference sequence). Trimming took 5 bases from V and 6 from J, leaving 17 bases between them. The CDR3 spans 15 residues.

The V and J genes are TRBV4-2 and TRBJ1-5; D may be TRBD1 (6 bases). The V gene lost 0 bases and the J gene lost 3 bases, with 15 bases spanning the gap. Germline loops: CDR1 LGHNA, CDR2 YNFKEQ. The CDR3 covers 17 residues. CDR3 loop: CASSQDPDRYYNQPQHF. CDR3 DNA: TGTGCCAGCAGCCAAGATCCCGACAGGTATTACAATCAGCCCCAGCATTTT.

The chain combines TRBV18 with TRBJ1-5, with a tentative D call TRBD1 (5 bases). The V gene's germline CDR1 is KGHSH and CDR2 LQKENI. CDR3 length: 14 amino acids. Trimming pared 4 bases from V and 4 bases from J, leaving 11 bases between. For the CDR3, the DNA is TGTGCCAGCTCACGACAGATAGATAATCAGCCCCAGCATTTT. Protein: CASSRQIDNQPQHF.

The count of this clone is one. This rearrangement joins TRBV19 to TRBJ2-7, with 11 nucleotides matching TRBD1. V dropped 3 bases and J dropped 7; count of bases not matched to a gene: 8. Germline lookup yields CDR1 LNHDA and CDR2 SQIVND (reference sequence). CDR3 length: 15 amino acids. The CDR3: CASSMWGQGVSEQYF. The CDR3 DNA reads as TGTGCCAGTAGTATGTGGGGACAGGGGGTAAGTGAGCAGTACTTC.

This clone appeared once. The V and J genes are TRBV5-6 and TRBJ1-1; 7 bases are a match to TRBD1. This CDR3 comprises 14 residues. CDR1 is SGHDT and CDR2 is YYEEEE in the germline V gene. V was pared by 1 base and J by 6 bases, with 6 bases of the junction left unmatched. The CDR3 bases are TGTGCCAGCAGCTTGTCGACAGGGAGGCCTGAAGCTTTCTTT. Encoded protein: CASSLSTGRPEAFF.

This chain links TRBV15 with TRBJ2-7; weak D call: TRBD1 (5 bases). From germline, CDR1 is LNHNV and CDR2 YYDKDF (reference sequence). This CDR3 region has 13 residues. V lost 0 bases, J lost 3 bases, and 6 bases lay in between. This CDR3 is CATSRDRVYEQYF. As DNA, the CDR3 is TGTGCCACCAGCAGAGACAGGGTCTACGAGCAGTACTTC.

The chain links TRBV5-1 to TRBJ2-1; TRBD2 matches 8 bases. The junction had 6 bases not matched to a gene; V was cut back by 4 bases and J by 3 bases. The CDR3 contains 15 residues. Germline V lookup: CDR1 SGHRS, CDR2 YFSETQ. The CDR3 DNA reads as TGCGCCAGCAGCCCGGGAGGGGCCCACTACAATGAGCAGTTCTTC. This encodes CASSPGGAHYNEQFF.

The chain is built from TRBV19 and TRBJ1-5; perhaps TRBD1 as D (6 bases). The CDR3 contains 13 residues. Trimming left V 6 bases short and J 3 bases short, with 9 bases between. Germline V CDR1 and CDR2: LNHDA, SQIVND (reference sequence). This CDR3 is CASRDRYNQPQHF. CDR3 nucleotide sequence: TGTGCCAGTAGGGACAGATACAATCAGCCCCAGCATTTT.

The rearrangement joins TRBV11-2 to TRBJ1-1; no clear D. This CDR3 has 14 residues. In germline, CDR1 is SGHAT, CDR2 FQNNGV. V was trimmed by 4 bases and J by 1 base, leaving 10 bases between them. The CDR3 spells CASSSITGNTEAFF. CDR3 sequence (DNA): TGTGCCAGCAGCTCAATAACTGGGAACACTGAAGCTTTCTTT.

The chain links TRBV6-5 to TRBJ1-2, with D possibly matching TRBD1 (5 bases). The CDR3 has 14 residues. CDR1 and CDR2 (germline): MNHEY, SVGAGI. The V end was cut by 2 bases, the J end by 5 bases, with 12 bases between. CDR3 region: CASSYGGFEYGYTF. Written as DNA, the CDR3 is TGTGCCAGCAGTTACGGGGGGTTCGAGTATGGCTACACCTTC.